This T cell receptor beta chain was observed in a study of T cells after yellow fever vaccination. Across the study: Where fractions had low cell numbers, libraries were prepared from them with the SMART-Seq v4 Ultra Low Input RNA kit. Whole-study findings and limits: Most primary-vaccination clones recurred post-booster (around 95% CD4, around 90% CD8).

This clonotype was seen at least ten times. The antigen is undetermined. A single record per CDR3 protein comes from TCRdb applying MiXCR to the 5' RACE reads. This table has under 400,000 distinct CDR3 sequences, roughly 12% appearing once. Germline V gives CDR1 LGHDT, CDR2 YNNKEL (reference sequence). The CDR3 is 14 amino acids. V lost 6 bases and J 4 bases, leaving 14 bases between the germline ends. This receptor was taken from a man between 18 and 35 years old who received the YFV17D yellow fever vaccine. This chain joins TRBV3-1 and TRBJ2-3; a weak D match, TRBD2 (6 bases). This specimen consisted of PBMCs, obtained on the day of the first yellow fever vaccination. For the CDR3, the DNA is TGTGCCAGCAGGCCCGGGTTAGCGGCAGATACGCAGTATTTT. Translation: CASRPGLAADTQYF.